This T cell receptor beta chain was observed in a study of cytomegalovirus exposure and HLA in healthy donors. Study-wide context: The study placed over 65% of its roughly 430 genotyped donors in the Caucasian-associated ancestry cluster.

Points on this clone: The antigen is not known.

The PCR made use of 60 Vbeta and 13 Jbeta primers. Sequencing was performed with immunoSEQ multiplex PCR; in TCRdb, only in-frame clones are kept and a portion is missing. The repertoire holds roughly 180,000 clones, with about 80% as singletons. V lost 5 bases to trimming and J lost 5 bases; unmatched junction nucleotides: 13. The germline CDR1 and CDR2 sequences are SGHVS and FQNEAQ. The length of the CDR3 is 16 residues. General study points: Analysis was performed later, and it showed HLA-associated TCR beta chains to be more clonally expanded than equally common others. Some segments of the V type, notably TRBV6-2 and TRBV6-3, were excluded as indistinguishable.

Healthy bone marrow donors made up the cohort. This TCR came from a young man in good health and CMV-seronegative. The chain uses TRBV7-8 and TRBJ2-7; the match to TRBD1 covers 9 bases. The sample consisted of PBMCs. CDR3 sequence reads: CASSPQGTGWVHEQYF. Here the CDR3 DNA reads TGTGCCAGCAGCCCCCAAGGGACAGGGTGGGTCCACGAGCAGTACTTC.